The 27 T cell receptor beta chains below come from one sample, sequenced in a study of T cells in Graves' hyperthyroidism and ophthalmopathy. What was amplified from RNA transcripts were TCR beta CDR3 regions. TCR CDR3 underwent first-round RT-PCR with the HTBI primer set. TCRdb reanalysed the multiplex PCR reads using MiXCR and keeps one entry per CDR3 protein. This table holds approximately 410,000 distinct CDR3 sequences, roughly an eighth found once. The specimen was blood. These receptors all stem from a woman between 18 and 30 years old with Graves' hyperthyroidism.

Note on this clonotype: A much larger clone is a single base away; this may be a read error. The CDR3: CASSYDPSGASVLTF. The CDR3 coding sequence is TGTGCCAGCAGTTATGATCCCTCTGGGGCCAGCGTCCTGACTTTC. The chain joins TRBV6-2 or TRBV6-3 to TRBJ2-6, with D possibly matching TRBD1 (5 bases). Looked up from germline, CDR1 is MNHEY and CDR2 is SVGEGT. The CDR3 is 15 residues long.

This clonotype was counted ten times or more. The chain links TRBV9 to TRBJ2-1; D remains ambiguous. The germline V gene encodes CDR1 SGDLS and CDR2 YYNGEE. Trimming removed 1 base at V and 9 bases at J, with 8 bases between. There are 12 residues in the CDR3. The CDR3 reads CASSVRRVEQFF. CDR3 nucleotide sequence: TGTGCCAGCAGCGTACGCCGGGTTGAGCAGTTCTTC.

This clonotype has more than one count but fewer than ten. CDR3 loop: CASSFRLAGADTQYF. In DNA, the CDR3 is TGTGCCAGCAGTTTTAGACTAGCGGGAGCAGATACGCAGTATTTT. The V gene is TRBV6-2 or TRBV6-3, the J gene TRBJ2-3, with TRBD2 matching over 12 bases. The CDR3 totals 15 residues. CDR1 is MNHEY and CDR2 is SVGEGT in the germline V gene. Trimming cost V 4 bases and J 4 bases; bases outside gene matches: 3.

This clonotype was seen more than once but under ten times. In nucleotides, the CDR3 is TGTGCCAGCAGTTTGGCGGACAGGGGGGGAACCATTGTCCGCAATCAGCCCCAGCATTTT. Its translation: CASSLADRGGTIVRNQPQHF. The rearrangement links TRBV28 to TRBJ1-5; 10 bases are a match to TRBD1. Germline values: CDR1 MDHEN, CDR2 SYDVKM. The CDR3 sequence is 20 residues long. The trim removed 3 bases at V and 2 bases at J, leaving 16 bases unmatched. Looking up the rest from reference TRBV28 and TRBJ1-5 gives the full variable domain: DVKVTQSSRYLVKRTGEKVFLECVQDMDHENMFWYRQDPGLGLRLIYFSYDVKMKEKGDIPEGYSVSREKKERFSLILESASTNQTSMYLCASSLADRGGTIVRNQPQHFGDGTRLSIL.

This clonotype occurred many times. J is TRBJ2-1 and V is TRBV7-3; no reliable D call. The V and J ends lost 2 bases and 4 bases respectively, with 6 bases between them. The CDR3 consists of 13 residues. Germline V gene sequence: CDR1 SGHTA, CDR2 FQGTGA. In nucleotides, the CDR3 is TGTGCCAGCAGCTTATCGGCATACAATGAGCAGTTCTTC. It translates to CASSLSAYNEQFF.

This chain uses TRBV5-1 with TRBJ1-3, with D perhaps TRBD1 (5 bases). CDR1 and CDR2 (germline): SGHRS, YFSETQ. The CDR3 consists of 12 residues. Trimming cost V 9 bases and J 2 bases, with 9 bases left between them. Here the CDR3 DNA reads TGCGCCACCCAGGGTGCTGGAAACACCATATATTTT. The encoded protein is CATQGAGNTIYF.

CDR3 bases: TGTGCCAGCAGCGATCAGATGAAGGTTGAAAAACTGTTTTTT. It translates to CASSDQMKVEKLFF. This chain links TRBV13 with TRBJ1-4, with D hard to call. This CDR3 region has 14 residues. CDR1 is PRHDT, CDR2 FYEKMQ, per germline (reference sequence). Trimming shortened V by 5 bases and J by 7 bases, and 14 bases separated the two germline ends.

V and J are TRBV28 and TRBJ2-1; the match to TRBD2 covers 7 bases. Germline V gene data show CDR1 as MDHEN and CDR2 as SYDVKM. V gave up 6 bases and J gave up 8 bases; unmatched junction bases: 7. This CDR3 has 13 amino acids. This CDR3 is CASRAGYIDEQFF. For the CDR3, the DNA is TGTGCCAGCAGAGCGGGGTACATAGATGAGCAGTTCTTC.

As to this clonotype: Possible read error: a much larger clone is one base away. The V and J genes are TRBV3-1 and TRBJ1-5; D gene uncertain. Germline loops: CDR1 LGHDT, CDR2 YNNKEL (reference sequence). The CDR3 has 14 amino acids. CDR3 sequence: CASSQEDSNQSQHF. Written as DNA, the CDR3 is TGTGCCAGCAGCCAAGAGGATAGCAATCAGTCCCAGCATTTT.

This clonotype was seen at least ten times. The chain combines TRBV6-5 with TRBJ2-5, with 9 bases that match TRBD1. The germline V gene has CDR1 MNHEY and CDR2 SVGAGI. V shed 2 bases and J 4 bases; nucleotides not matched to a gene: 8. This CDR3 spans 16 amino acids. The CDR3 DNA reads as TGTGCCAGCAGTTACCACGGGACAGGGAGGGGAGAGACCCAGTACTTC. This encodes CASSYHGTGRGETQYF.

This clonotype has a count of ten or more. The chain uses TRBV27 and TRBJ2-1, with 10 bases aligning to TRBD1. This CDR3 is built from 20 residues. Germline loops: CDR1 MNHEY, CDR2 SMNVEV (reference sequence). Trimming took 1 base from V and 0 from J; bases not matched to a gene: 12. The CDR3 coding sequence is TGTGCCAGCAGTTTATACCCCATCCGACAGGGGGCATTCTCCTACAATGAGCAGTTCTTC. It translates to CASSLYPIRQGAFSYNEQFF.

This clonotype was seen repeatedly, ten times or more. This chain links TRBV11-2 with TRBJ2-5; tentative D call: TRBD2 (6 bases). The CDR3 is 16 residues long. V lost 0 bases, J lost 4 bases, and 15 bases lay in between. The germline CDR1 and CDR2 sequences are SGHAT and FQNNGV. CDR3 protein: CASSLEGIGSPETQYF. In DNA form, the CDR3 reads TGTGCCAGCAGCTTAGAAGGGATCGGGAGTCCAGAGACCCAGTACTTC. The whole variable domain, remainder taken from reference TRBV11-2 and TRBJ2-5, is EAGVAQSPRYKIIEKRQSVAFWCNPISGHATLYWYQQILGQGPKLLIQFQNNGVVDDSQLPKDRFSAERLKGVDSTLKIQPAKLEDSAVYLCASSLEGIGSPETQYFGPGTRLLVL.

The table lists this clonotype with many counts. The gene calls are TRBV28 and TRBJ1-3; D gene ambiguous. Germline CDR1 MDHEN, CDR2 SYDVKM. This CDR3 spans 12 amino acids. Trimming removed 5 bases at V and 0 bases at J, with 2 bases between. CDR3 DNA sequence: TGTGCCAGCAGTCTCTCTGGAAACACCATATATTTT. It is translated as CASSLSGNTIYF.

This clonotype has a count of ten or more. The V gene is TRBV3-1, the J gene TRBJ2-3; 9 nucleotides line up with TRBD1. Germline CDR1 is LGHDT and CDR2 is YNNKEL (reference sequence). The ends lost 1 base at V and 4 bases at J; junction bases unmatched: 3. This CDR3 has 15 residues. CDR3 DNA: TGTGCCAGCAGCCAAGTGGGACAGGGATCAGATACGCAGTATTTT. It codes for CASSQVGQGSDTQYF.

The chain employs TRBV2 and TRBJ2-7, with TRBD1 matching over 11 bases. Germline V lookup: CDR1 SNHLY, CDR2 FYNNEI. V trimming: 10 bases; J trimming: 3 bases; junction bases outside the gene matches: 5. The CDR3 has 13 residues. CDR3 DNA: TGTGCCACTGCCGGGACAGGGGGCTACGAGCAGTACTTC. The encoded protein is CATAGTGGYEQYF. Filled out from reference TRBV2 and TRBJ2-7, the complete variable domain reads EPEVTQTPSHQVTQMGQEVILRCVPISNHLYFYWYRQILGQKVEFLVSFYNNEISEKSEIFDDQFSVERPDGSNFTLKIRSTKLEDSAMYFCATAGTGGYEQYFGPGTRLTVT.

The chain joins TRBV5-6 to TRBJ1-2; D might be TRBD1 (5 bases). This CDR3 comprises 16 residues. V was cut by 1 base and J by 2 bases, with 15 bases left in between. Germline V gene data show CDR1 as SGHDT and CDR2 as YYEEEE. CDR3 sequence reads: CASSLIRSGRNYGYTF. The CDR3 DNA is TGTGCCAGCAGCTTGATACGGTCAGGGCGGAACTATGGCTACACCTTC.

The genes are TRBV5-1 and TRBJ2-7; TRBD2 agrees at 8 bases. V lost 5 bases to trimming and J lost 7 bases; unmatched junction nucleotides: 14. CDR1 is SGHRS and CDR2 is YFSETQ in the germline V gene. The CDR3 covers 15 residues. CDR3 loop: CASSLLAAPEYEQYF. The CDR3 DNA follows: TGCGCCAGCAGTTTACTAGCGGCCCCCGAGTATGAGCAGTACTTC.

This clonotype was seen at least ten times. The chain uses TRBV6-1 and TRBJ1-1; a weak D match, TRBD1 (5 bases). V was shortened by 4 bases and J by 3 bases, with 9 bases between the two germline ends. This CDR3 comprises 13 residues. Germline assignment: CDR1 MNHNS and CDR2 SASEGT. CDR3 sequence reads: CASSGQRDTEAFF. DNA of the CDR3: TGTGCCAGCAGTGGACAGAGGGACACTGAAGCTTTCTTT.

As to this clonotype: This sequence may be a read error, since a much larger clone differs from it by one base. V is TRBV7-9 and J is TRBJ1-2, with no clear D. There are 16 residues in the CDR3. Germline V gene lookup returns CDR1 SEHNR and CDR2 FQNEAQ (reference sequence). The CDR3 spells CASSSSTRGNNYGDTF. The CDR3 DNA reads TGTGCCAGCAGCTCCTCGACCCGAGGAAATAACTATGGCGACACCTTC. Together with reference TRBV7-9 and TRBJ1-2, the CDR3 gives the full variable domain: DTGVSQNPRHKITKRGQNVTFRCDPISEHNRLYWYRQTLGQGPEFLTYFQNEAQLEKSRLLSDRFSAERPKGSFSTLEIQRTEQGDSAMYLCASSSSTRGNNYGDTFGSGTRLTVV.

This clonotype occurred many times. The chain couples TRBV11-2 to TRBJ2-2, with D hard to call. Trimming left V 2 bases short and J 6 bases short, with 10 bases between. The CDR3 spans 14 residues. From germline, CDR1 is SGHAT and CDR2 FQNNGV. CDR3 sequence (DNA): TGTGCCAGCAGCTTAACCCCAACAGCCGGGGAGCTGTTTTTT. Its protein is CASSLTPTAGELFF.

The chain joins TRBV7-3 to TRBJ1-1; no clear D. Germline V gene lookup returns CDR1 SGHTA and CDR2 FQGTGA. This CDR3 is 13 amino acids long. The V end was cut by 2 bases, the J end by 3 bases, with 7 bases between. The CDR3 region is CASSLYGYTEAFF. CDR3 DNA sequence: TGTGCCAGCAGCTTATATGGGTACACTGAAGCTTTCTTT.

In DNA form, the CDR3 reads TGTGCCAGCAGCCGACGCGCAGGGGGTGGAAGCGCAGATACGCAGTATTTT. Translation: CASSRRAGGGSADTQYF. The chain employs TRBV5-4 and TRBJ2-3; 7 bases fit TRBD1. There are 17 residues in the CDR3. In germline, CDR1 is SGHNT, CDR2 YYREEE (reference sequence). V was pared by 4 bases and J by 4 bases, with 15 bases of the junction left unmatched.

The chain combines TRBV12-3 or TRBV12-4 with TRBJ1-6; possible D gene TRBD1, 5 bases. Trimming pared 2 bases from V and 6 bases from J, leaving 20 bases between. This CDR3 region has 18 residues. The CDR3 spells CASSLRVSRGYVNSPLHF. The CDR3 DNA follows: TGTGCCAGCAGTTTAAGGGTGTCAAGGGGCTACGTTAATTCACCCCTCCACTTT.

The table lists this clonotype with a few counts. The chain employs TRBV29-1 and TRBJ1-1; D is perhaps TRBD1 (5 bases). CDR3 length: 10 amino acids. CDR1 and CDR2 (germline): SQVTM, ANQGSEA. The V end lost 7 bases, the J end lost 6 bases, and 9 bases lay between the germline ends. This CDR3 is CSGGTAEAFF. DNA of the CDR3: TGCAGCGGCGGGACTGCTGAAGCTTTCTTT.

This clonotype appeared once. A much larger clone differs by one base, so this may be a read error. This chain joins TRBV7-2 and TRBJ2-2; TRBD1 might be the D (6 bases). This CDR3 comprises 17 residues. V was trimmed by 1 base and J by 7 bases, leaving 19 bases between them. Germline CDR1 reads SGHTA; CDR2 reads FQGNSA. This CDR3 is CASSLGATGHGSGELFF. For the CDR3, the DNA is TGTGCCAGCAGCTTAGGAGCCACAGGGCATGGCAGCGGGGAGCTGTTTTTT.

This clonotype was counted many times. The chain employs TRBV6-4 and TRBJ2-7, with D maybe TRBD2 (5 bases). The CDR3 has 14 amino acids. Between the trimmed V and J ends, which lost 6 bases and 0 bases, there was a span of 12 bases. Germline values: CDR1 MRHNA, CDR2 SNTAGT. The CDR3 DNA follows: TGTGCCAGCAGCCCCGCAGGACTCTCCTACGAGCAGTACTTC. Amino acids: CASSPAGLSYEQYF.

Many counts were recorded for this clonotype. The gene calls are TRBV28 and TRBJ2-1; 10 bases agree with TRBD2. CDR3 length: 15 amino acids. Germline V gives CDR1 MDHEN, CDR2 SYDVKM. V lost 5 bases and J lost 5; bases outside the gene matches: 6. The CDR3 coding sequence is TGTGCCAGCAGTCCGACTAGCGGGCCACACAATGAGCAGTTCTTC. This codes for CASSPTSGPHNEQFF.